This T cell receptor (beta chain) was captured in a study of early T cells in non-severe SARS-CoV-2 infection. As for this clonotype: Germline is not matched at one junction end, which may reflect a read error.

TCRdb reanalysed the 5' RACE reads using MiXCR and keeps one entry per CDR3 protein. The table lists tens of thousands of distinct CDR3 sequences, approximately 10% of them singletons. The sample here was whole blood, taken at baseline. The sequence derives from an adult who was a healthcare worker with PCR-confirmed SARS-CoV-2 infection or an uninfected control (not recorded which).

The chain's CDR3 is CASSFSATSSYKQYF. In nucleotides, the CDR3 is TGTGCCAGCAGTTTTAGCGCGACTAGCTCCTACAAGCAGTACTTC. The V and J genes are TRBV27 and TRBJ2-7; 7 bases line up with TRBD2. The CDR3 is made up of 15 amino acids. Per germline, CDR1 MNHEY and CDR2 SMNVEV (reference sequence).